The 6 T cell receptor beta chains below all came from one sample that was sequenced in a study of T cell responses to AZD1222 COVID-19 vaccine (dated by TCRdb to about 2021). The time point label, as the study defines it: baseline before first vaccination. The library was produced with the immunoSEQ multiplex PCR assay. The table comes from immuneACCESS by way of TCRdb, which keeps in-frame sequences with V and J called. Part of the clones is missing from these tables; in studies checked, under half for an unresolved V gene and the rest for unknown reasons. This sample lists around 140,000 clones; 89% were detected once. The ten top clones hold 2.5% to 3% of the sample. The input for sequencing was peripheral blood, taken on day 0 of AZD1222 vaccination. The source is an adult in good health.

The V and J genes are TRBV7-9 and TRBJ1-1, with D tentatively TRBD1 (6 bases). Germline lookup yields CDR1 SEHNR and CDR2 FQNEAQ (reference sequence). The V end was cut by 5 bases, the J end by 1 base, with 11 bases between. This CDR3 contains 14 residues. The CDR3 region is CASSRQDSNTEAFF. The CDR3 coding sequence is TGTGCCAGCAGCCGACAGGACTCGAACACTGAAGCTTTCTTT.

The genes are TRBV28 and TRBJ2-7; 9 nucleotides align to TRBD2. V lost 8 bases to trimming and J lost 0 bases; unmatched junction nucleotides: 5. Germline V gene data show CDR1 as MDHEN and CDR2 as SYDVKM. The CDR3 has 14 residues. CDR3 bases: TGTGCCAGCGGAAGCGGGAGGATCTCCTACGAGCAGTACTTC. Amino acids: CASGSGRISYEQYF. The whole variable domain, remainder taken from reference TRBV28 and TRBJ2-7, is DVKVTQSSRYLVKRTGEKVFLECVQDMDHENMFWYRQDPGLGLRLIYFSYDVKMKEKGDIPEGYSVSREKKERFSLILESASTNQTSMYLCASGSGRISYEQYFGPGTRLTVT.

The chain has TRBV2 and TRBJ2-7; D not resolved. Trimming stripped 4 bases from V and 0 bases from J, with 10 bases between. The CDR3 is 14 residues long. Germline assignment: CDR1 SNHLY and CDR2 FYNNEI. The CDR3 is CASSVDGGSYEQYF. CDR3 DNA: TGTGCCAGCAGTGTGGACGGCGGCTCCTACGAGCAGTACTTC.

The chain is built from TRBV27 and TRBJ2-7; D possibly matches TRBD1 or TRBD2 (6 bases each). V gave up 5 bases and J gave up 6 bases, with 20 bases separating them. Germline V lookup: CDR1 MNHEY, CDR2 SMNVEV (reference sequence). The CDR3 extends over 15 amino acids. The CDR3: CASSQTRGGLGEQYF. CDR3 DNA sequence: TGTGCCAGCAGTCAAACTAGAGGGGGGTTAGGCGAGCAGTACTTC.

The rearrangement uses TRBV6-4 and TRBJ2-6; perhaps TRBD1 as D (6 bases). Germline V gene sequence: CDR1 MRHNA, CDR2 SNTAGT. The V end was cut by 3 bases, the J end by 0 bases, with 12 bases between. CDR3 length equals 17 residues. CDR3 sequence reads: CASSERGLSSGANVLTF. CDR3 in DNA: TGTGCCAGCAGTGAGAGGGGGTTAAGCTCTGGGGCCAACGTCCTGACTTTC.

The rearrangement links TRBV4-3 to TRBJ1-4, with 8 positions matching TRBD1. V lost 3 bases and J lost 8; bases outside the gene matches: 11. Germline CDR1 is LGHNA and CDR2 is YSLEER. The CDR3 totals 16 residues. Written as DNA, the CDR3 is TGCGCCAGCAGCCAGGCTTCAGGGGGCGCGTGGGAAAAACTGTTTTTT. This gives the protein CASSQASGGAWEKLFF.